This T cell receptor (beta chain) was profiled in a study of naive and memory T cell subsets. This clonotype was observed many times. The SP2 primer and nested alpha and beta constant region primers amplified ligated cDNA in four rounds. TCRdb reprocessed the UMI-ligation and nested PCR reads with MiXCR, giving one entry per CDR3 protein. Of 35,000 to 40,000 distinct CDR3 sequences detected, about 10% appear once; the ten largest clones hold about 4.2%. Treatment reported: skin biopsy from PPD injection site in Mantoux-positive individual. An oligonucleotide containing a UMI was ligated to the 3' end of TCR cDNA. Reverse transcription used DNase-treated unsorted total RNA, aiming for about 1 to 1000 ng. This CDR3 is built from 14 residues. Trimming pared 6 bases from V and 2 bases from J, leaving 10 bases between.

The TCR sequence derives from an adult in good health. This specimen consisted of skin, obtained from a tuberculin skin test site. The V call is TRBV12-3 or TRBV12-4, the J call TRBJ2-2; D might be TRBD1 (6 bases). The CDR3 spells CASRTGVNTGELFF. The CDR3 DNA reads as TGTGCCAGCAGGACAGGTGTTAACACCGGGGAGCTGTTTTTT.